The entry below gives a single TCR beta chain sequence along with its context. Trimming stripped 1 base from V and 4 bases from J, with 5 bases between. This CDR3 region has 13 residues. Two consecutive negative NP/OP PCR tests, clearance, or resolved symptoms defined Cohort 3 recovery. Per the original data handling: For nucleated cells, counts were estimated from reference gene primer amplification. The table came from immunoSEQ multiplex PCR; TCRdb's copy has only in-frame clones and leaves some out. V, J and clone size reflect that table, while D and trimming were determined from the DNA. Among just over 300,000 clones listed, around 91% were seen once. This sample stems from a study of blood T cell repertoires in COVID-19. Study background: Donors in the United States, Italy and Spain gave samples during acute or convalescent COVID-19. From T cells, B-cell-depleted T cells, or PBMCs came the material, which was cDNA or gDNA.

What was sequenced was PBMCs or T cells enriched from blood (not recorded which). V gene TRBV12-3 or TRBV12-4 combines with J gene TRBJ1-3; no firm D call. This TCR was sampled from a woman aged 35 to 49 who had recovered from COVID-19. This CDR3 reads CASSLVSGNTIYF. The CDR3 nucleotides are TGTGCCAGCAGTTTAGTTTCGGGAAACACCATATATTTT.